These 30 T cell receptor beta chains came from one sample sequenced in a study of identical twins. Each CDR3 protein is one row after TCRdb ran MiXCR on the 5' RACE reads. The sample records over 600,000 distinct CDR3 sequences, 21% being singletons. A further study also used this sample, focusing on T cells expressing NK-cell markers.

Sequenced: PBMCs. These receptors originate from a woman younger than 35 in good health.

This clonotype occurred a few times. CDR3 DNA: TGCAGCGTTGAAAGGGGGACAGGGTACAACCAAGAGACCCAGTACTTC. It encodes CSVERGTGYNQETQYF. The chain links TRBV29-1 to TRBJ2-5; 9 nucleotides line up with TRBD1. Losses at the gene ends were 2 bases for V and 0 bases for J; bases not matched to a gene: 7. Germline values: CDR1 SQVTM, CDR2 ANQGSEA. CDR3 length: 16 amino acids.

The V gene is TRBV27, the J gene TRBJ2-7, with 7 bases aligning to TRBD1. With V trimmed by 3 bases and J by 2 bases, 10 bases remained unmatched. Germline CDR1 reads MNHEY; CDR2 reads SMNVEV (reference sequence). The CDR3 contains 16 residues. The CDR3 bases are TGTGCCAGCAGTTTCGAGTATGGGACAGTCCCCTACGAGCAGTACTTC. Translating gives CASSFEYGTVPYEQYF.

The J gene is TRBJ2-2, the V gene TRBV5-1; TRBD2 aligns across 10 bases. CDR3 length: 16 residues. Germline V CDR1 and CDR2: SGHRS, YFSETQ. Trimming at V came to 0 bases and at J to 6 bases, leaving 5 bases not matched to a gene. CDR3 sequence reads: CASSLASGRDAGELFF. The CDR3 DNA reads TGCGCCAGCAGCTTGGCAAGCGGGAGGGATGCCGGGGAGCTGTTTTTT.

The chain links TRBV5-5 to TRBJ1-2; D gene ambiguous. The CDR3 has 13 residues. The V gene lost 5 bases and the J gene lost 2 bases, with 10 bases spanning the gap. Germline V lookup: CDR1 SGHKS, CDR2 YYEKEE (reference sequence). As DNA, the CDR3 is TGTGCCAGCAGACCTACAGAGAACTATGGCTACACCTTC. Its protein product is CASRPTENYGYTF.

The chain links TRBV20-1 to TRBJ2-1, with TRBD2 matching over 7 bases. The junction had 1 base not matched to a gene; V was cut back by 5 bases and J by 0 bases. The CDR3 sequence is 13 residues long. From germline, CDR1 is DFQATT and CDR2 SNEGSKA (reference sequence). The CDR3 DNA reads TGCAGTGCTGCGGGGGACTCCTACAATGAGCAGTTCTTC. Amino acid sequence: CSAAGDSYNEQFF.

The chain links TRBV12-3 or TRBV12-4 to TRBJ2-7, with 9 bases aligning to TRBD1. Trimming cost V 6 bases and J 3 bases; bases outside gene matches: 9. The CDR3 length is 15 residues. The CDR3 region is CASSPTSGQGYEQYF. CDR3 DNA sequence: TGTGCCAGCAGCCCAACGTCGGGACAGGGCTACGAGCAGTACTTC.

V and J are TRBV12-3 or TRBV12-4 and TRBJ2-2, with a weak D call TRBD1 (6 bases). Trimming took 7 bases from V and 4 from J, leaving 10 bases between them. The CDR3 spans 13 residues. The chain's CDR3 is CASKQGVTGELFF. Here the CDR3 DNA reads TGTGCCAGCAAACAGGGAGTCACCGGGGAGCTGTTTTTT.

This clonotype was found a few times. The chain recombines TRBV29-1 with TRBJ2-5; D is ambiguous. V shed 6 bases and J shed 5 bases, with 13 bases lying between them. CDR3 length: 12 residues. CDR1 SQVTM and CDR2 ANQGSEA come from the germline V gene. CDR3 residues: CSVLDDRETQYF. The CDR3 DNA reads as TGCAGCGTCCTGGACGATAGGGAGACCCAGTACTTC.

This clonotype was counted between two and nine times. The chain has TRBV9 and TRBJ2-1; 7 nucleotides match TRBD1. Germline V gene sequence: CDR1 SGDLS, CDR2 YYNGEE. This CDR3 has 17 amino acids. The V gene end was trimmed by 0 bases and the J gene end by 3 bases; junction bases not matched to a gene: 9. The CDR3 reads CASSVGPSGQFYNEQFF. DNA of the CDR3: TGTGCCAGCAGCGTAGGCCCCTCGGGACAGTTCTACAATGAGCAGTTCTTC.

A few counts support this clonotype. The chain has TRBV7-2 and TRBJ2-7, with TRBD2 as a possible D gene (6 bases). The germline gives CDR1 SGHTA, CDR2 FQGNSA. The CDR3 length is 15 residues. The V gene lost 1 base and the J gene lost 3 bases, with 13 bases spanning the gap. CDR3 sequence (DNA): TGTGCCAGCAGCTTAGTCGGGCGGGAATTCTACGAGCAGTACTTC. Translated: CASSLVGREFYEQYF.

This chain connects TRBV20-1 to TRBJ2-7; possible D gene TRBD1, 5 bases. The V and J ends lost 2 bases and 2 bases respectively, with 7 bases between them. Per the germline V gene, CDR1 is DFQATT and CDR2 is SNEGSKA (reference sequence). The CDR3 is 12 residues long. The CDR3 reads CSARSTAYEQYF. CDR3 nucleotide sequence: TGCAGTGCTAGATCGACAGCCTACGAGCAGTACTTC.

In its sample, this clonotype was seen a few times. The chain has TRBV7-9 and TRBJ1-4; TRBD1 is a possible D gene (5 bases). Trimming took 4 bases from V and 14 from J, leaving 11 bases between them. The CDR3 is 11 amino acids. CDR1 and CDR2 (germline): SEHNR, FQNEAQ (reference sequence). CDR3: CASSSPGPLFF. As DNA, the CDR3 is TGTGCCAGCAGCTCTCCGGGACCCCTGTTTTTT.

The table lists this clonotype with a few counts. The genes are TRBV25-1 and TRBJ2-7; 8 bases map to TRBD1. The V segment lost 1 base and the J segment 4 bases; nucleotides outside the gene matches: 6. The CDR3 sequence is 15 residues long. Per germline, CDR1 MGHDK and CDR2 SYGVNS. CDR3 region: CASSEFRTGLYEQYF. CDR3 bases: TGTGCCAGCAGTGAATTCAGGACAGGGCTATACGAGCAGTACTTC.

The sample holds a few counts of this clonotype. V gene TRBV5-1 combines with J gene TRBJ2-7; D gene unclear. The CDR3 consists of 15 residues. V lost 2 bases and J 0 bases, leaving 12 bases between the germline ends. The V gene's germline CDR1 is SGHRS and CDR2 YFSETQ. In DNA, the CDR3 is TGCGCCAGCAGCTTTACAGCGATAAGCTCCTACGAGCAGTACTTC. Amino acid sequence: CASSFTAISSYEQYF.

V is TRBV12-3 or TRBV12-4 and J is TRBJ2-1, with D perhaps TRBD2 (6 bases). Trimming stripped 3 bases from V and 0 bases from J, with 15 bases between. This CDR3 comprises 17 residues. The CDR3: CASSFSEAGSSYNEQFF. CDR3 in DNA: TGTGCCAGCAGTTTTTCGGAGGCGGGGAGCTCCTACAATGAGCAGTTCTTC.

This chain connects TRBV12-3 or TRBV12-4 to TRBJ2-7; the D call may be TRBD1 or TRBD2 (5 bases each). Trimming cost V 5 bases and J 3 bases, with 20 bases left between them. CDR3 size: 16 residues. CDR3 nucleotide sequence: TGTGCCAGCAGTGCCGAGGGTCGCTGGGGCCTCTACGAGCAGTACTTC. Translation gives CASSAEGRWGLYEQYF.

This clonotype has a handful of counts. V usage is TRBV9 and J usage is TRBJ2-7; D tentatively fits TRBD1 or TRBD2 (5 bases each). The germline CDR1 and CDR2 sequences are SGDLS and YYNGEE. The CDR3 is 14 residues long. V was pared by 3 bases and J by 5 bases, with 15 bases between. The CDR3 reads CASSASGARDEQYF. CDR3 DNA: TGTGCCAGCAGCGCGTCCGGGGCTAGGGACGAGCAGTACTTC.

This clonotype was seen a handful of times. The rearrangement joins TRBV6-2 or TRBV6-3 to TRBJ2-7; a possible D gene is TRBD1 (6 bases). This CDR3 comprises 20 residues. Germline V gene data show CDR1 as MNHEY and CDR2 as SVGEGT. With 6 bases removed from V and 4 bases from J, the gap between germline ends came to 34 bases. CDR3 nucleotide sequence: TGTGCCAGCAGAAAACAGGGACCTTACGGAGGAGAACCGGGACCTTACGAGCAGTACTTC. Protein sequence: CASRKQGPYGGEPGPYEQYF.

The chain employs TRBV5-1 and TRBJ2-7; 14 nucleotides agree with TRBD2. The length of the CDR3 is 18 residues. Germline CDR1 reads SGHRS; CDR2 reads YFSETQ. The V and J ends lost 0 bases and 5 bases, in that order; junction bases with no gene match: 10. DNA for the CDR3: TGCGCCAGCAGCTTGGATGCGGGGACTAGCGGGAGTAGAAACGAGCAGTACTTC. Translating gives CASSLDAGTSGSRNEQYF.

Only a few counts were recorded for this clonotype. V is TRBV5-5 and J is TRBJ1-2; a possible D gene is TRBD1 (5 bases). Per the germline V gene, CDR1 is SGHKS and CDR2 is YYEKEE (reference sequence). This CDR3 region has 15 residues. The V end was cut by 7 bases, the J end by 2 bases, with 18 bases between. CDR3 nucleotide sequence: TGTGCCAGCCACACTTCGAGAGGGGTGAACTATGGCTACACCTTC. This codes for CASHTSRGVNYGYTF.

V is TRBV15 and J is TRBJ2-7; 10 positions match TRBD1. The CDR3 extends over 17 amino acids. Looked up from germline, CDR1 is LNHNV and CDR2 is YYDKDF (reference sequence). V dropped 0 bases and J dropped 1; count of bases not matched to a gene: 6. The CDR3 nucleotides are TGTGCCACCAGCAGAGAGCCCCAGGACAGGGGGTCCTACGAGCAGTACTTC. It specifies CATSREPQDRGSYEQYF.

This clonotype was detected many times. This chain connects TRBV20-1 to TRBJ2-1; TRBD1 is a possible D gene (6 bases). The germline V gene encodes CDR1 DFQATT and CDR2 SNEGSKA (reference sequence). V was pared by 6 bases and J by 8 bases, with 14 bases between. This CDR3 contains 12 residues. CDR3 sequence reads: CSAKGVVHEQFF. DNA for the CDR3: TGCAGTGCCAAGGGGGTAGTTCATGAGCAGTTCTTC.

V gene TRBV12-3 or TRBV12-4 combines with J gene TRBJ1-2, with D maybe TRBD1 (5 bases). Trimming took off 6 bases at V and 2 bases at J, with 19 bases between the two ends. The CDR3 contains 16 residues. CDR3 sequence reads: CASSSLGTGFNYGYTF. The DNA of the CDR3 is TGTGCCAGCAGCTCCTTGGGGACGGGGTTCAACTATGGCTACACCTTC.

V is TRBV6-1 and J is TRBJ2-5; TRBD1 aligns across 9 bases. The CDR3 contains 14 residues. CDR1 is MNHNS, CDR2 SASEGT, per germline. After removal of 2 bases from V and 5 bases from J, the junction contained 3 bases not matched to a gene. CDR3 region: CASSETGGIETQYF. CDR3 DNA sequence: TGTGCCAGCAGTGAAACAGGGGGCATCGAGACCCAGTACTTC.

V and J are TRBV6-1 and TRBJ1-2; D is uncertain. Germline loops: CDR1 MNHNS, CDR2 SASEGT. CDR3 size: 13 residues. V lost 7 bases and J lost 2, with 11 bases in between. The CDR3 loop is CASIGQNNYGYTF. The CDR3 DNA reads TGTGCCAGCATAGGTCAGAACAACTATGGCTACACCTTC.

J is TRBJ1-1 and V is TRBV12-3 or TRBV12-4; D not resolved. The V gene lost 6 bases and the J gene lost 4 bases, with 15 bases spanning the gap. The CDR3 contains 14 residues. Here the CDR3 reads CASSPGQKGTEAFF. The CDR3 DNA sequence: TGTGCCAGCAGCCCGGGCCAAAAAGGCACTGAAGCTTTCTTT.

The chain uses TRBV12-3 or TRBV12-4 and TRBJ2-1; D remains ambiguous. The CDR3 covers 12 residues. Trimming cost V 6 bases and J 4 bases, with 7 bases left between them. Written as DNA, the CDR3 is TGTGCCAGCAGGCACGAGTACAATGAGCAGTTCTTC. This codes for CASRHEYNEQFF.

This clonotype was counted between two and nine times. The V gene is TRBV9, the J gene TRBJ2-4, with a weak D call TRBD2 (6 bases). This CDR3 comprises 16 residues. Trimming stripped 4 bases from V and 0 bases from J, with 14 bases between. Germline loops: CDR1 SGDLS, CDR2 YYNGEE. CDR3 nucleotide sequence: TGTGCCAGCAGCACCCATTCGGGACTAGCCAAAAACATTCAGTACTTC. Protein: CASSTHSGLAKNIQYF.

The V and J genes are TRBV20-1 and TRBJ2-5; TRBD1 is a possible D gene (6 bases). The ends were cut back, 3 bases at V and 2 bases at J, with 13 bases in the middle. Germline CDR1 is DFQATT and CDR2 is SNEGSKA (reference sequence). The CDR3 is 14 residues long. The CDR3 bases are TGCAGTGCTAGGACCAGGACAGAACAAGAGACCCAGTACTTC. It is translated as CSARTRTEQETQYF.

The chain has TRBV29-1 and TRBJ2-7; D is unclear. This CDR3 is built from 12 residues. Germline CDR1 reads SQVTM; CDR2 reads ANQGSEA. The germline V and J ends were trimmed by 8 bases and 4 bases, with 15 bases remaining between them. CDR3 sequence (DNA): TGCAGCTACAAGGCCGCGGCGTACGAGCAGTACTTC. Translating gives CSYKAAAYEQYF.